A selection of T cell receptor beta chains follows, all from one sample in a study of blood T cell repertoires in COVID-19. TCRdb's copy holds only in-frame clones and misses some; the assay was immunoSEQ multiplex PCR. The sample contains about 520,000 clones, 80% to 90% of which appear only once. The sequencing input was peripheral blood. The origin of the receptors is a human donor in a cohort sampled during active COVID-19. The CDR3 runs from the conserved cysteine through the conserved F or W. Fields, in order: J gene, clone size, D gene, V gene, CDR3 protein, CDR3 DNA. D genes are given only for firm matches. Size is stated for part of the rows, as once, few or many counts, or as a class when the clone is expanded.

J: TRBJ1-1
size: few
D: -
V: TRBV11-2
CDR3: CASTSGVMNTEAFF
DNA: TGTGCCAGCACCTCAGGGGTTATGAACACTGAAGCTTTCTTT

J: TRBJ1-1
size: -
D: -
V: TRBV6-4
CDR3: CASSEARDTEAFF
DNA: TGTGCCAGCAGTGAGGCCCGGGACACTGAAGCTTTCTTT

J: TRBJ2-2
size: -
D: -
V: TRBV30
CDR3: CAWSVEGDTGELFF
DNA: TGTGCCTGGAGTGTTGAGGGAGACACCGGGGAGCTGTTTTTT

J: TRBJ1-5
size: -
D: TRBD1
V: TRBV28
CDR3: CASSPHGQGAGQPQHF
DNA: TGTGCCAGCAGTCCCCATGGACAGGGGGCTGGTCAGCCCCAGCATTTT

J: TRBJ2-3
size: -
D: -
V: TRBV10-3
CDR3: CAISESGETDTQYF
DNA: TGTGCCATCAGTGAGTCAGGGGAAACAGATACGCAGTATTTT

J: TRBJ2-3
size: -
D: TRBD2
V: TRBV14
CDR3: CASSPGGSGTQYF
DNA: TGTGCCAGCAGCCCGGGGGGTAGCGGGACGCAGTATTTT

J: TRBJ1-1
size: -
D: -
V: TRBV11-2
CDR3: CASSFQGTEAFF
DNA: TGTGCCAGCAGCTTTCAGGGGACTGAAGCTTTCTTT

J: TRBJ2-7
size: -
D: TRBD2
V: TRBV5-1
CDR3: CASSFRALAGEIYEQYF
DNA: TGCGCCAGCAGCTTTAGGGCCCTAGCGGGAGAAATTTACGAGCAGTACTTC

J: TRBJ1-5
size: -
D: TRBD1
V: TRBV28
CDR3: CASSSQGEGNQPQHF
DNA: TGTGCCAGCAGTTCACAGGGGGAGGGCAATCAGCCCCAGCATTTT

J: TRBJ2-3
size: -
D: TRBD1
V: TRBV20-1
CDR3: CSAGGQDTDTQYF
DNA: TGCAGTGCTGGTGGACAGGACACAGATACGCAGTATTTT

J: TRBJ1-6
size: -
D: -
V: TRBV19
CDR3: CASSISTVGGTPLHF
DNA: TGTGCCAGTAGTATATCGACAGTCGGTGGGACACCCCTCCACTTT

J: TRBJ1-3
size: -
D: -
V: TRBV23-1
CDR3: CASSHTGTTGNTIYF
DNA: TGCGCCAGCAGTCACACAGGGACGACTGGAAACACCATATATTTT

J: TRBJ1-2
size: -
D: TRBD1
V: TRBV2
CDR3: CASSSDRGSYGYTF
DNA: TGTGCCAGCAGCTCTGACAGGGGTAGCTATGGCTACACCTTC

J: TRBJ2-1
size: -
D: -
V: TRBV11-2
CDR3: CASSSGRDFETRFF
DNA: TGTGCCAGCAGCTCCGGTCGGGATTTCGAGACCCGGTTCTTC

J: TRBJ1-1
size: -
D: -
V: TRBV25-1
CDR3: CASSAGNTEAFF
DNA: TGTGCCAGCTCTGCCGGGAACACTGAAGCTTTCTTT

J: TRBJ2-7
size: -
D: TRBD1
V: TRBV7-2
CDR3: CASSSRNRGPTSYEQYF
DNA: TGTGCCAGCAGCTCACGTAACAGGGGGCCGACCTCCTACGAGCAGTACTTC

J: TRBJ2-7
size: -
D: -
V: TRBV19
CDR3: CASSIGSSTYEQYF
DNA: TGTGCCAGTAGTATTGGGAGTTCGACCTACGAGCAGTACTTC

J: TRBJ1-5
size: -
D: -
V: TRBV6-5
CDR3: CASSYGRVGQPQHF
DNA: TGTGCCAGCAGTTACGGCAGGGTAGGACAGCCCCAGCATTTT

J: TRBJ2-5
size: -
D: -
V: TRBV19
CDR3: CASSKNSQETQYF
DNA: TGTGCCAGTAGTAAAAACAGTCAAGAGACCCAGTACTTC

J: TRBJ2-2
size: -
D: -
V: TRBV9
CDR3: CASSAGTSNTGELFF
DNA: TGTGCCAGCAGCGCGGGGACATCGAACACCGGGGAGCTGTTTTTT

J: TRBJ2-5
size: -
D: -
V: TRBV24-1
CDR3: CATSDWAGTQYF
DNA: TGTGCCACCAGTGACTGGGCAGGGACCCAGTACTTC

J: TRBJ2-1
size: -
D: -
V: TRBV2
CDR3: CASSQTMNINEQFF
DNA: TGTGCCAGCAGTCAAACTATGAACATCAATGAGCAGTTCTTC

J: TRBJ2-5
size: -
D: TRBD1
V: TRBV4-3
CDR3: CASSQDVGQGEETQYF
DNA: TGCGCCAGCAGCCAAGATGTGGGACAGGGAGAAGAGACCCAGTACTTC

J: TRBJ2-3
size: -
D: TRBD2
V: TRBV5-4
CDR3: CASSLRVAGISTDTQYF
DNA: TGTGCCAGCAGCTTGCGGGTAGCGGGGATTAGCACAGATACGCAGTATTTT

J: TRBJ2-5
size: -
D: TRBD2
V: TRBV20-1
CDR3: CSASLPAGGLETQYF
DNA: TGCAGTGCTAGTCTTCCAGCGGGAGGGCTAGAGACCCAGTACTTC

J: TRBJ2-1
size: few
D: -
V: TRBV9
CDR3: CASSVDSGLYNEQFF
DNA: TGTGCCAGCAGCGTGGATAGCGGACTCTACAATGAGCAGTTCTTC

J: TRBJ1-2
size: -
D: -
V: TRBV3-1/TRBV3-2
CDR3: CASSSELYGYTF
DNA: TGTGCCAGCAGCTCCGAACTCTATGGCTACACCTTC

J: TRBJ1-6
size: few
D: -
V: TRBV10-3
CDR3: CAISVGDSGYNSPLHF
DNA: TGTGCCATCAGTGTGGGTGACAGTGGGTATAATTCACCCCTCCACTTT

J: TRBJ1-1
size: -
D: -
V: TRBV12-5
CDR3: CASGLLQGVSYTEAFF
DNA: TGTGCTAGTGGTCTACTACAGGGAGTCTCGTACACTGAAGCTTTCTTT

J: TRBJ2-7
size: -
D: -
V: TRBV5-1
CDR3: CASSLQSSGKHEQYF
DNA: TGCGCCAGCAGCTTGCAGAGTAGCGGAAAACACGAGCAGTACTTC

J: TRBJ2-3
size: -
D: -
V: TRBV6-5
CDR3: CASSRQGGSTDTQYF
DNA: TGTGCCAGCAGCCGACAAGGGGGTAGCACAGATACGCAGTATTTT

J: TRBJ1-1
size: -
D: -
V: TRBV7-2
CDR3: CASSLAGNTEAFF
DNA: TGTGCCAGCAGCTTGGCAGGGAACACTGAAGCTTTCTTT

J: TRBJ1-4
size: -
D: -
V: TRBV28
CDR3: CASSIKSAAVNEKLFF
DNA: TGTGCCAGCAGCATCAAATCTGCGGCGGTAAATGAAAAACTGTTTTTT